This TCR beta chain was sequenced during a study of radiotherapy plus CTLA-4 blockade in lung cancer. Overall study context: Among patients, more than 15% showed objective responses, and around 30% had disease control.

A remark on this clone: The antigen remains undetermined.

Those with chemo-refractory metastatic non-small-cell lung cancer were treated with focal radiation combined with CTLA-4 blockade using ipilimumab. Generated by immunoSEQ multiplex PCR, the TCRdb table keeps only in-frame clones and is missing some. The table records about 35,000 clones, 75% to 90% of them present only once. The CDR3 is 15 amino acids. The V and J ends lost 6 bases and 0 bases respectively, with 11 bases between them. Germline lookup yields CDR1 SNHLY and CDR2 FYNNEI. Overall study findings and caveats: Reports identified early blood T cell clone dynamics, with interferon-beta, as the best response predictor.

The receptor was isolated from a human donor with non-small cell lung cancer who had stable disease on radiotherapy plus ipilimumab. The chain carries TRBV2 and TRBJ2-2; D is unresolved. The material was peripheral blood, obtained from a patient treated with radiotherapy plus ipilimumab. The CDR3 region is CASRSPPPNTGELFF. In nucleotides, the CDR3 is TGTGCCAGCAGGAGCCCCCCACCGAACACCGGGGAGCTGTTTTTT.